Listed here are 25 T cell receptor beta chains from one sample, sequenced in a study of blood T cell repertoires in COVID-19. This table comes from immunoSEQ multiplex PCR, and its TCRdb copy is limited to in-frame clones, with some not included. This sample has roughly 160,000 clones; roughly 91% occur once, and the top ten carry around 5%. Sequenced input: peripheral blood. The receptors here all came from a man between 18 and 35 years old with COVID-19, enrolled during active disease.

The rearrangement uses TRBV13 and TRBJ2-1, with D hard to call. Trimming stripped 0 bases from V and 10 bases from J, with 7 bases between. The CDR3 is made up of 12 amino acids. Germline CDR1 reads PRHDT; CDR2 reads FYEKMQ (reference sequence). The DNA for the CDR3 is TGTGCCAGCAGCTTAGGTTCCGAGGAGCAGTTCTTC. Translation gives CASSLGSEEQFF.

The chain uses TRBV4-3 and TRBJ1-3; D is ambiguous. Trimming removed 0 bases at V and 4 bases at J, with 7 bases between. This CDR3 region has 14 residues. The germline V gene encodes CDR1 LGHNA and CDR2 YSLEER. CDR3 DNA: TGCGCCAGCAGCCAAGATCCACAGGGAAACACCATATATTTT. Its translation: CASSQDPQGNTIYF.

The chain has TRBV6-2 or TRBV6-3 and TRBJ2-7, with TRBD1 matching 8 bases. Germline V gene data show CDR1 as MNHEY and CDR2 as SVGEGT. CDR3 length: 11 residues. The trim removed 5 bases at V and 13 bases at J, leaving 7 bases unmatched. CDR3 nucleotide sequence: TGTGCCAGCAGTACCTGGACAGGGCAATACTTC. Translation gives CASSTWTGQYF.

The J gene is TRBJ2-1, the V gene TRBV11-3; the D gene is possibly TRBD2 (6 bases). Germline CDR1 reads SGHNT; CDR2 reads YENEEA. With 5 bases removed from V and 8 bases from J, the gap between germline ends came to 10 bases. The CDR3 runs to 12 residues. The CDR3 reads CASSRGTDEQFF. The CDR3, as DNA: TGTGCCAGCAGCCGGGGGACGGATGAGCAGTTCTTC.

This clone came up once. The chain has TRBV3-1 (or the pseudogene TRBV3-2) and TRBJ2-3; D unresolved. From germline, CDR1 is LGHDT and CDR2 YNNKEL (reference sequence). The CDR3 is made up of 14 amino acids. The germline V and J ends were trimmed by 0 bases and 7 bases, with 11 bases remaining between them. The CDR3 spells CASSQDFRGHTQYF. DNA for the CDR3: TGTGCCAGCAGCCAAGATTTTCGAGGCCATACGCAGTATTTT.

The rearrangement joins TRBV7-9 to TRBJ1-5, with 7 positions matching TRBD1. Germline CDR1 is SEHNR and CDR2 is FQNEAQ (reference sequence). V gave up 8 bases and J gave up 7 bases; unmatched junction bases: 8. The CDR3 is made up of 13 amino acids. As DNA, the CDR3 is TGTGCCAGCGGAAGACAGGGCACGCAGCCCCAGCATTTT. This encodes CASGRQGTQPQHF.

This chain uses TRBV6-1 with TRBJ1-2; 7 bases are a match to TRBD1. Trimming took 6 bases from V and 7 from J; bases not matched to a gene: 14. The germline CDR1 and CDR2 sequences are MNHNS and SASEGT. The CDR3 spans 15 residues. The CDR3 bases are TGTGCCAGCAGCCGCCCCTCCCAGGGGGTTAGTGGCTACACCTTC. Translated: CASSRPSQGVSGYTF.

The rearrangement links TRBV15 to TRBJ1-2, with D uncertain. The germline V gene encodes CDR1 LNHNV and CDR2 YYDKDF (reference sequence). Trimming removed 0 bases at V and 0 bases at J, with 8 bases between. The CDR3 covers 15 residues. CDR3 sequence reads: CATSRDRGSNYGYTF. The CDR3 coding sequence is TGTGCCACCAGCAGAGACCGGGGATCTAACTATGGCTACACCTTC.

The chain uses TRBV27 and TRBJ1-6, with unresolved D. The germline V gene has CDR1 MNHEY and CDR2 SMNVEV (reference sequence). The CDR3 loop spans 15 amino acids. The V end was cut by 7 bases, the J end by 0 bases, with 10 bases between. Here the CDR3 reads CASNLGASYNSPLHF. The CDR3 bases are TGTGCCAGCAATCTTGGAGCCTCCTATAATTCACCCCTCCACTTT.

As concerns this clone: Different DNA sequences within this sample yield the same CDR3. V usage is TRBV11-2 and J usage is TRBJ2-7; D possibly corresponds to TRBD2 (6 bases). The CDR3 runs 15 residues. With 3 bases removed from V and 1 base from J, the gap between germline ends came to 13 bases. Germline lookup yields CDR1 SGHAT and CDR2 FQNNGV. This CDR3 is CASSFSSGSSYEQYF. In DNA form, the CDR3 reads TGTGCCAGCAGCTTCAGTAGCGGATCTTCCTACGAGCAGTACTTC. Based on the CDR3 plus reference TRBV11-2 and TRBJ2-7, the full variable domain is EAGVAQSPRYKIIEKRQSVAFWCNPISGHATLYWYQQILGQGPKLLIQFQNNGVVDDSQLPKDRFSAERLKGVDSTLKIQPAKLEDSAVYLCASSFSSGSSYEQYFGPGTRLTVT.

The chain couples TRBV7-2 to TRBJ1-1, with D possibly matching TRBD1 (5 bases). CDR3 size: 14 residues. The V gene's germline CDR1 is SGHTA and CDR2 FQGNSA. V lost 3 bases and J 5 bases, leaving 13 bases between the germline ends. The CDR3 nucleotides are TGTGCCAGCAGCTTTTCCGCAGGGAAGACTGAAGCTTTCTTT. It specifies CASSFSAGKTEAFF.

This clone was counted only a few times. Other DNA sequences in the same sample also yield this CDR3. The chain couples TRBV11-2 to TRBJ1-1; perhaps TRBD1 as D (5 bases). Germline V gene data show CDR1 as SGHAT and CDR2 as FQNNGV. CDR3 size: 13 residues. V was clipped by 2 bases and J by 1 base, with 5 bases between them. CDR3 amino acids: CASSLQGNTEAFF. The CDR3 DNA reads TGTGCCAGCAGCTTACAGGGGAACACTGAAGCTTTCTTT.

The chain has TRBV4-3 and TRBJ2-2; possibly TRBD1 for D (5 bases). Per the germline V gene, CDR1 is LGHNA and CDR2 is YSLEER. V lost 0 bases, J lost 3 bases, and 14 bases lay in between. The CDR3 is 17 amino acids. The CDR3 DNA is TGCGCCAGCAGCCAAGACCCAGGGCCCCCGGACACCGGGGAGCTGTTTTTT. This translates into CASSQDPGPPDTGELFF.

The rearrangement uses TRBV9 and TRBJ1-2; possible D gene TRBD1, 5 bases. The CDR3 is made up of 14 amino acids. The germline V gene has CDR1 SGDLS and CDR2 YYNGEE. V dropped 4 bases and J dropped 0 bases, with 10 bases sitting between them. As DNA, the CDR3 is TGTGCCAGCAGCCCTTCGGGGGCTAACTATGGCTACACCTTC. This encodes CASSPSGANYGYTF.

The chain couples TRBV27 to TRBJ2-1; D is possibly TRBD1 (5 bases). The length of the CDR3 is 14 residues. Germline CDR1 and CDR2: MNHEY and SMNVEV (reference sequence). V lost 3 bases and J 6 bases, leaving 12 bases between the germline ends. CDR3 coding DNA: TGTGCCAGCAGTTTTAGCAGGGAAGTCAATGAGCAGTTCTTC. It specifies CASSFSREVNEQFF.

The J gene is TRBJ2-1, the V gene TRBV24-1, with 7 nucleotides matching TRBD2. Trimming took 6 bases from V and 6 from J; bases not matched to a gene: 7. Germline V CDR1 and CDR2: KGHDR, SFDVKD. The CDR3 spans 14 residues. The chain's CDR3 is CATSPAGKTNEQFF. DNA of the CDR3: TGTGCCACCAGTCCAGCGGGGAAAACCAATGAGCAGTTCTTC.

The DNA of the CDR3 is TGTGCCTGGAATTGGGCAGATAATTCACCCCTCCACTTT. Translating gives CAWNWADNSPLHF. The V gene is TRBV30, the J gene TRBJ1-6; D not resolved. This CDR3 comprises 13 residues. Trimming removed 4 bases at V and 5 bases at J, with 9 bases between. Per the germline V gene, CDR1 is GTSNPN and CDR2 is SVGIG (reference sequence). Variable domain in full (rest from reference TRBV30 and TRBJ1-6): SQTIHQWPATLVQPVGSPLSLECTVEGTSNPNLYWYRQAAGRGLQLLFYSVGIGQISSEVPQNLSASRPQDRQFILSSKKLLLSDSGFYLCAWNWADNSPLHFGNGTRLTVT.

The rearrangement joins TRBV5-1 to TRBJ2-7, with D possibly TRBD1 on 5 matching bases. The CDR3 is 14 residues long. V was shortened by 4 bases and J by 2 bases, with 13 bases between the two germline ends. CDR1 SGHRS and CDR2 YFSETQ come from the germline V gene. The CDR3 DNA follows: TGCGCCAGCAGCCTTGACAGTCAACCCTACGAGCAGTACTTC. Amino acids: CASSLDSQPYEQYF.

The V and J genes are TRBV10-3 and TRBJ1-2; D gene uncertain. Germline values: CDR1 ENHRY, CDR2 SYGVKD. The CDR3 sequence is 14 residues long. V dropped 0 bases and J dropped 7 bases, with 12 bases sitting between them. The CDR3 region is CAISESSPGSGYTF. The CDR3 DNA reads TGTGCCATCAGTGAGTCGAGTCCGGGTTCTGGCTACACCTTC.

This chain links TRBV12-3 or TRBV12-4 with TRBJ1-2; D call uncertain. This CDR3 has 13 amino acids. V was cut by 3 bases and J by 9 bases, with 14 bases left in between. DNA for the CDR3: TGTGCCAGCAGTTTTGGGTCGGGCGGGAGCTACACCTTC. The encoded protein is CASSFGSGGSYTF.

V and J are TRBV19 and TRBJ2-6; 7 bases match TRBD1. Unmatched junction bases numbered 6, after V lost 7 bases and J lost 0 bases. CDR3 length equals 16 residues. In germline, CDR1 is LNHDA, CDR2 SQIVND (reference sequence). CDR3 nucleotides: TGTGCCAGTACCCAGGGGGTTCGCTCTGGGGCCAACGTCCTGACTTTC. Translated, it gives CASTQGVRSGANVLTF.

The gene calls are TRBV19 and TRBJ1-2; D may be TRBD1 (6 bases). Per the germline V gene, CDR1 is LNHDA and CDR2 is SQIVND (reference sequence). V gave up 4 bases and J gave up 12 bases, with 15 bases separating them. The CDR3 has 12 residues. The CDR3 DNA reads TGTGCCAGTAGTACCCTACAGGGTGTCGACACCTTC. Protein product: CASSTLQGVDTF.

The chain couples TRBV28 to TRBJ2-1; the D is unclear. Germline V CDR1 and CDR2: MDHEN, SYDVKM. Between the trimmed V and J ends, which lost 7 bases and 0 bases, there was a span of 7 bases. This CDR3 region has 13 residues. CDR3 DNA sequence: TGTGCCAGCAAGCTGCTCTCCTACAATGAGCAGTTCTTC. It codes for CASKLLSYNEQFF.

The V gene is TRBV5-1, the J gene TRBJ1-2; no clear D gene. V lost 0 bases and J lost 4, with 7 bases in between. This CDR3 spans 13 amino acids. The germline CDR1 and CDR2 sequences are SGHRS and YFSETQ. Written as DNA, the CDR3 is TGCGCCAGCAGCTTGGGACTGACCTATGGCTACACCTTC. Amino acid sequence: CASSLGLTYGYTF. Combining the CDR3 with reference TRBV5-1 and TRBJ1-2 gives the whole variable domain KAGVTQTPRYLIKTRGQQVTLSCSPISGHRSVSWYQQTPGQGLQFLFEYFSETQRNKGNFPGRFSGRQFSNSRSEMNVSTLELGDSALYLCASSLGLTYGYTFGSGTRLTVV.

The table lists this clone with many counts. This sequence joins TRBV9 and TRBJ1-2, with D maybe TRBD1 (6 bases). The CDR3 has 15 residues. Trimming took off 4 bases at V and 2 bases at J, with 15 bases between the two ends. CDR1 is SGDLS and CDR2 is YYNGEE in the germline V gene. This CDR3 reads CASSSEVGGNYGYTF. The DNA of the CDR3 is TGTGCCAGCAGCTCGGAGGTAGGGGGAAACTATGGCTACACCTTC.